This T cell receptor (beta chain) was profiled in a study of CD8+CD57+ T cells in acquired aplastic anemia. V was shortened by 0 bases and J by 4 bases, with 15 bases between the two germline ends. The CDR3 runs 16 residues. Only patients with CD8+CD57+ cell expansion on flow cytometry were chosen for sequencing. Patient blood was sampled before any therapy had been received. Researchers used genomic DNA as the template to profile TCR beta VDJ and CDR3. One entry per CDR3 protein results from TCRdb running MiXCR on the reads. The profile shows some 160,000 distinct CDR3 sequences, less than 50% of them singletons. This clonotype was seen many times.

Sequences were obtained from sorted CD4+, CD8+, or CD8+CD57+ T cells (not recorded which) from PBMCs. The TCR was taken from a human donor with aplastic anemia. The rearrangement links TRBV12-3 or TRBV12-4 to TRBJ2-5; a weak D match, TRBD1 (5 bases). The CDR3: CASSLALGAIGETQYF. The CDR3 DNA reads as TGTGCCAGCAGTTTAGCGCTTGGGGCGATCGGAGAGACCCAGTACTTC.